This TCR beta chain was identified in a study of blood T cells in healthy people across ages. Study background: Every two T cells gave about one barcoded beta molecule via template switching.

Losses at the gene ends were 3 bases for V and 2 bases for J; bases not matched to a gene: 5. The CDR3 is 15 residues long. The V gene's germline CDR1 is MDHEN and CDR2 SYDVKM. Every donor provided ten milliliters of peripheral blood. Broader study findings: Naive and antigen-experienced cells could not be conclusively compared, given unsorted PBMCs.

The authors ran a second PCR of 7 to 11 cycles using a sample-barcoded 5' primer and a J-beta primer mix. TCRdb re-derived calls from the 5' RACE reads in MiXCR, one entry per CDR3 protein. In the table there are hundreds of thousands of distinct CDR3 sequences, under 45% of which are singletons. As regards this clonotype: Antigen: not known.

The sample comprised blood. The rearrangement uses TRBV28 and TRBJ2-3, with 7 bases aligning to TRBD1. The receptor's source is a man aged 55 to 70 in good health. The CDR3 DNA is TGTGCCAGCAGTTTGACAGGGTCTTTCACAGATACGCAGTATTTT. It is translated as CASSLTGSFTDTQYF.